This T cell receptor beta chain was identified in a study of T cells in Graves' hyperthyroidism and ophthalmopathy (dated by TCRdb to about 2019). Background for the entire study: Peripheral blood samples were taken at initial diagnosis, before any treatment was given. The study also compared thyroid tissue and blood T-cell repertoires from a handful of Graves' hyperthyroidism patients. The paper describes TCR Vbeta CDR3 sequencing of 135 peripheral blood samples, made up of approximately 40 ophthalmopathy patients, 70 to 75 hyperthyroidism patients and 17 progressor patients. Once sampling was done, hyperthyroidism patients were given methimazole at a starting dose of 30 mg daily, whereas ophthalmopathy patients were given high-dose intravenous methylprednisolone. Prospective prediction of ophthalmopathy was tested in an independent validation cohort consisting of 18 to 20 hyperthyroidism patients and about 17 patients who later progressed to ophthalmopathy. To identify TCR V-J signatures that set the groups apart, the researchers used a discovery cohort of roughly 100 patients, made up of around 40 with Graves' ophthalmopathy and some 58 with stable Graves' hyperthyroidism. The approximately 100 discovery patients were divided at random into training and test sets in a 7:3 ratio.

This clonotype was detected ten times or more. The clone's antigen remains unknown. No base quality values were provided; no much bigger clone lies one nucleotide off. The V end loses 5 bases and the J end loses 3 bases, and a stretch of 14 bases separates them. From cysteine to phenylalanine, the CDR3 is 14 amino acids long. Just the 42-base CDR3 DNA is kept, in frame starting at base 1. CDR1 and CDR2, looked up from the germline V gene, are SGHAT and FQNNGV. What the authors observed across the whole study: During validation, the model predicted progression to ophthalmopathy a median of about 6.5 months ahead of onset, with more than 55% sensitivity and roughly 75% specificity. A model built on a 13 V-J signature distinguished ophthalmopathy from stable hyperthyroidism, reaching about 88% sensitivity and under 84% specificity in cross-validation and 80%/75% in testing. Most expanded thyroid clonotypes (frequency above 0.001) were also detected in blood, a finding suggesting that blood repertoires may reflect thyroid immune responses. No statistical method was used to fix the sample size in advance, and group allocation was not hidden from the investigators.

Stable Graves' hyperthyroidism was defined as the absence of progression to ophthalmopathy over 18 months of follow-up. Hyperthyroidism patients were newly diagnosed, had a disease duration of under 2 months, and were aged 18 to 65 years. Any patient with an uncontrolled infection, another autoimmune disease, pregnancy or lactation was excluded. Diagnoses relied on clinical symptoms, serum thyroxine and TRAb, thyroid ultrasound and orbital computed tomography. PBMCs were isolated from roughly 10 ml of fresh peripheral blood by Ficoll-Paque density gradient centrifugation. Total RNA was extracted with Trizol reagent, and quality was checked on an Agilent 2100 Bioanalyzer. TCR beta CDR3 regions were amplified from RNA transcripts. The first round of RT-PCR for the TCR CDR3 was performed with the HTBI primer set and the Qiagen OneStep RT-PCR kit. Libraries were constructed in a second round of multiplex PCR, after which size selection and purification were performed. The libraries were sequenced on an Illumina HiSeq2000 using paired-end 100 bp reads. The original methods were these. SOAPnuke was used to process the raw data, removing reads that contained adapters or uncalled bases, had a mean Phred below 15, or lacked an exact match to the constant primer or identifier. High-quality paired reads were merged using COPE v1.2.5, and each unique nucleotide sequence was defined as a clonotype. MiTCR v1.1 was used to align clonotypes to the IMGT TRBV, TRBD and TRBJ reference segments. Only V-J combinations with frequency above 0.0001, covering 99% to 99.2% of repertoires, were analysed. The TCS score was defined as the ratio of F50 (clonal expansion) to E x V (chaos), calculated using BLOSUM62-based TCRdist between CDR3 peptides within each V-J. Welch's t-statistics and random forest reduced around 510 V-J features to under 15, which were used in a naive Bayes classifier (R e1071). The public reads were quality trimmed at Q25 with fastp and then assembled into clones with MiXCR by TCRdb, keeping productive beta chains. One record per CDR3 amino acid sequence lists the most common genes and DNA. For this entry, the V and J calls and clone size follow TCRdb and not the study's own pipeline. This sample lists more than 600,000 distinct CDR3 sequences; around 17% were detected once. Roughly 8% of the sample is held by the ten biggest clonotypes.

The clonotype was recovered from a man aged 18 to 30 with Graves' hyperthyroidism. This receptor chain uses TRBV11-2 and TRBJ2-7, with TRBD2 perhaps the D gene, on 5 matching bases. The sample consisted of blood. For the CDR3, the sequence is CASSPGSWGYEQYF. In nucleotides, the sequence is TGTGCCAGCAGCCCGGGATCTTGGGGCTACGAGCAGTACTTC.